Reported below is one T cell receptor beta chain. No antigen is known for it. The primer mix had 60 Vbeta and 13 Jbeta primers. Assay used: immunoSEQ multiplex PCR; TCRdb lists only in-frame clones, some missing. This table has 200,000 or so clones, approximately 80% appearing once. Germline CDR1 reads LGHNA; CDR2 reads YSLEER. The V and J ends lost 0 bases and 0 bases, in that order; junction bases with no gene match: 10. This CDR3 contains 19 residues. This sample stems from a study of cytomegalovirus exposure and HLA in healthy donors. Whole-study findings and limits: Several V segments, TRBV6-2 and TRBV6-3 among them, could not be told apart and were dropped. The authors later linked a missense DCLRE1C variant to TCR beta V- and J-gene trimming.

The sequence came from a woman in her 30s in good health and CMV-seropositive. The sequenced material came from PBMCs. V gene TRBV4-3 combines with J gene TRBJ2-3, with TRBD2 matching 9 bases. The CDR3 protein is CASSQDLALAGASTDTQYF. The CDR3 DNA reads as TGCGCCAGCAGCCAAGATTTAGCATTAGCGGGGGCTAGCACAGATACGCAGTATTTT.